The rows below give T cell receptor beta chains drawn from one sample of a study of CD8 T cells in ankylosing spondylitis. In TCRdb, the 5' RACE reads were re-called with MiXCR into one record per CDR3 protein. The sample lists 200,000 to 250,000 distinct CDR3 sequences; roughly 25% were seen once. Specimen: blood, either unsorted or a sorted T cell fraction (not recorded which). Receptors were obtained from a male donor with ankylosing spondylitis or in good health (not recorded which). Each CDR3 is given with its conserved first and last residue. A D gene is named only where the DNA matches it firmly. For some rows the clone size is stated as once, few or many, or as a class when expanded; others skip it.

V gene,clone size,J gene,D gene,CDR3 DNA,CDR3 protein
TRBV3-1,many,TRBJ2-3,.,TGTGCCAGCAGAAACGCAGATACGCAGTATTTT,CASRNADTQYF
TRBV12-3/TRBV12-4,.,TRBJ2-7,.,TGTGCCAGCAGTTGGGCTGGGGGAGGAGGGGGCGAGCAGTACTTC,CASSWAGGGGGEQYF
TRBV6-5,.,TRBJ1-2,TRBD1,TGTGCCAGCAGTTCCTACCGGACAGGGCGGAACTATGGCTACACCTTC,CASSSYRTGRNYGYTF
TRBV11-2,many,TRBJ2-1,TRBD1,TGTGCCAGCAGCTTTCGTGCGGGACAGGACCACAATGAGCAGTTCTTC,CASSFRAGQDHNEQFF
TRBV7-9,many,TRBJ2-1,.,TGTGCCAGCAGCTTAGACAGTCCGAGCTCCTACAATGAGCAGTTCTTC,CASSLDSPSSYNEQFF
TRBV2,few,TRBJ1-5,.,TGTGCCAGCAGTGAATTGGCTAATCAGCCCCAGCATTTT,CASSELANQPQHF
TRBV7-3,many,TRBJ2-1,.,TGTGCCAGCAGCCATCGAGGCCCTAGCGCGGATGAGCAGTTCTTC,CASSHRGPSADEQFF
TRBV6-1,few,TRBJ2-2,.,TGTGCCAGCAGCCTGGGACACCCAGGGAGCACCGGGGAGCTGTTTTTT,CASSLGHPGSTGELFF
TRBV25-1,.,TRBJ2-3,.,TGTGCCAGCAGTAGGGCATCAGCTAACACAGATACGCAGTATTTT,CASSRASANTDTQYF
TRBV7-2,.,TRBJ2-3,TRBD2,TGTGCCAGCAGCTTAGAGAGCGGGAGAAGCACAGATACGCAGTATTTT,CASSLESGRSTDTQYF
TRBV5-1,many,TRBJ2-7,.,TGCGCCAGCAGCTTGTTTGGGCAGGGGAAGAGCTACGAGCAGTACTTC,CASSLFGQGKSYEQYF
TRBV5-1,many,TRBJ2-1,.,TGCGCCAGCAGCTCCCTCTCCTACAATGAGCAGTTCTTC,CASSSLSYNEQFF
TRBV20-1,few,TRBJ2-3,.,TGCAGTGCCCAAGAACCCCGAACAGGCTACACCGCAGATACGCAGTATTTT,CSAQEPRTGYTADTQYF
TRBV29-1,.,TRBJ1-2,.,TGCAGCGTTGAGGGCGGTGGCTACTATGGCTACACCTTC,CSVEGGGYYGYTF
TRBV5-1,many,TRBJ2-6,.,TGCGCCAGCAGCCCACAGACCTCTGGGGCCAACGTCCTGACTTTC,CASSPQTSGANVLTF
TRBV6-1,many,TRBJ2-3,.,TGTGCCAGCAGGGAACGGAAGGGACCAATAATCACAGATACGCAGTATTTT,CASRERKGPIITDTQYF
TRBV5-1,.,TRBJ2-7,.,TGCGCCAGCAGCTTGGGACAGACTCTAACCTACGAGCAGTACTTC,CASSLGQTLTYEQYF